These T cell receptor beta chains were read from a single sample in a study of Ad26.COV2.S vaccination and SARS-CoV-2 variants. Assay used: immunoSEQ multiplex PCR; TCRdb lists only in-frame clones, some missing. The table shows 350,000 to 400,000 clones, with 70% to 90% occurring only once. The input for sequencing was peripheral blood, taken in a trial of Ad26.COV2.S vaccine versus placebo. The receptors derive from a person aged 18-60 years who received the Ad26.COV2.S COVID-19 vaccine or a placebo. The CDR3 runs from the conserved cysteine through the conserved F or W. A D gene is named only where the DNA matches it firmly. Expanded clones are given a class, and other clones once, few, many or no size at all.

abundance: .
d_gene: .
j_gene: TRBJ1-6
v_gene: TRBV19
len: 14
CDR3nt: TGTGCCAGTCGAGAACTCAGCGGTAATTCACCCCTCCACTTT
CDR3aa: CASRELSGNSPLHF

abundance: .
d_gene: .
j_gene: TRBJ2-3
v_gene: TRBV10-3
len: 12
CDR3nt: TGTGCCATCGCCCAGGGGTTGGATACGCAGTATTTT
CDR3aa: CAIAQGLDTQYF

abundance: .
d_gene: .
j_gene: TRBJ2-1
v_gene: TRBV15
len: 12
CDR3nt: TGTGCCACCAGCAACCCAAACGAACTCCAGTTCTTC
CDR3aa: CATSNPNELQFF

abundance: .
d_gene: .
j_gene: TRBJ2-6
v_gene: TRBV5-6
len: 17
CDR3nt: TGTGCCAGCAGCAGCTTTTTACGGACCTCTGGGGCCAACGTCCTGACTTTC
CDR3aa: CASSSFLRTSGANVLTF

abundance: .
d_gene: .
j_gene: TRBJ2-6
v_gene: TRBV7-9
len: 17
CDR3nt: TGTGCCAGCAGCTTAGCGACAGGTTCCCCTGGGGCCAACGTCCTGACTTTC
CDR3aa: CASSLATGSPGANVLTF

abundance: .
d_gene: .
j_gene: TRBJ2-3
v_gene: TRBV6-5
len: 15
CDR3nt: TGTGCCAGCAGTTACTCGGGCAGATCCACAGATACGCAGTATTTT
CDR3aa: CASSYSGRSTDTQYF

abundance: once
d_gene: TRBD1
j_gene: TRBJ2-3
v_gene: TRBV30
len: 16
CDR3nt: TGTGCCTGGAGTGTAATGAACAGGGGGTGGACAGATACGCAGTATTTT
CDR3aa: CAWSVMNRGWTDTQYF

abundance: .
d_gene: .
j_gene: TRBJ1-2
v_gene: TRBV28
len: 13
CDR3nt: TGTGCCAGCCGAACCCTCACCAACTATGGCTACACCTTC
CDR3aa: CASRTLTNYGYTF

abundance: .
d_gene: TRBD2
j_gene: TRBJ2-1
v_gene: TRBV29-1
len: 13
CDR3nt: TGCAGCGCCGGAGGGAGGGGATCGGGTGAGCAGTTCTTC
CDR3aa: CSAGGRGSGEQFF

abundance: .
d_gene: .
j_gene: TRBJ2-7
v_gene: TRBV3-1/TRBV3-2
len: 16
CDR3nt: TGTGCCAGCAGCACTTCCGGGACACGGAACAACTACGAGCAGTACTTC
CDR3aa: CASSTSGTRNNYEQYF

abundance: .
d_gene: .
j_gene: TRBJ1-2
v_gene: TRBV2
len: 13
CDR3nt: TGTGCCAGCAACCTAAACGGAGGGTATGGCTACACCTTC
CDR3aa: CASNLNGGYGYTF

abundance: .
d_gene: .
j_gene: TRBJ1-1
v_gene: TRBV19
len: 19
CDR3nt: TGTGCCAGTAGTATAGTGGGCTCGCTTCGCACCCTAGGGCACACTGAAGCTTTCTTT
CDR3aa: CASSIVGSLRTLGHTEAFF

abundance: once
d_gene: .
j_gene: TRBJ2-2
v_gene: TRBV7-3
len: 13
CDR3nt: TGTGCCAGCAGCCCGTCGTATCGAGGGGAGCTGTTTTTT
CDR3aa: CASSPSYRGELFF

abundance: .
d_gene: .
j_gene: TRBJ2-7
v_gene: TRBV7-8
len: 14
CDR3nt: TGTGCCAGCAGCCCAGAGCCAGTGGCCTACGAGCAGTACTTC
CDR3aa: CASSPEPVAYEQYF

abundance: .
d_gene: .
j_gene: TRBJ2-7
v_gene: TRBV11-2
len: 15
CDR3nt: TGTGCCAGCAGACCCCCTCCCGGGGTGAAAGTAGGGCAGTACTTC
CDR3aa: CASRPPPGVKVGQYF

abundance: .
d_gene: TRBD2
j_gene: TRBJ2-2
v_gene: TRBV6-5
len: 15
CDR3nt: TGTGCCAAAGGCGGGCTAGCGGGAGTGGGCGGGGAGCTGTTTTTT
CDR3aa: CAKGGLAGVGGELFF

abundance: .
d_gene: .
j_gene: TRBJ2-3
v_gene: TRBV6-6
len: 14
CDR3nt: TGTGCCAGCAGCCGTGGAGGGGTCACAGATACGCAGTATTTT
CDR3aa: CASSRGGVTDTQYF

abundance: .
d_gene: .
j_gene: TRBJ2-7
v_gene: TRBV5-5
len: 12
CDR3nt: TGTGCCAGCAGCTTGGCTGGTAGGGAGCAGTACTTC
CDR3aa: CASSLAGREQYF

abundance: .
d_gene: .
j_gene: TRBJ1-5
v_gene: TRBV6-2/TRBV6-3
len: 20
CDR3nt: TGTGCCAGCAGTTACTTCCCTTCGGGGCGCGGGGAAGATAGCAATCAGCCCCAGCATTTT
CDR3aa: CASSYFPSGRGEDSNQPQHF

abundance: .
d_gene: .
j_gene: TRBJ1-2
v_gene: TRBV28
len: 13
CDR3nt: TGTGCCAGCAGTTCCCGGGGGCTCTATGGCTACACCTTC
CDR3aa: CASSSRGLYGYTF

abundance: .
d_gene: .
j_gene: TRBJ1-2
v_gene: TRBV25-1
len: 14
CDR3nt: TGTGCCAGCAGTGCCGCCGACGCCCGCTATGGCTACACCTTC
CDR3aa: CASSAADARYGYTF

abundance: .
d_gene: .
j_gene: TRBJ1-3
v_gene: TRBV5-1
len: 15
CDR3nt: TGCGCCAGCAGCTTGGCCGGGGCCTCTGGAAACACCATATATTTT
CDR3aa: CASSLAGASGNTIYF

abundance: .
d_gene: .
j_gene: TRBJ1-3
v_gene: TRBV6-1
len: 14
CDR3nt: TGTGCCAGCAGTGAAGCGGGGGGGGTGGATACCATATATTTT
CDR3aa: CASSEAGGVDTIYF

abundance: .
d_gene: .
j_gene: TRBJ2-7
v_gene: TRBV18
len: 16
CDR3nt: TGTGCCAGCTCACGCCCCCGGCGGGATGGGTATTACGAGCAGTACTTC
CDR3aa: CASSRPRRDGYYEQYF

abundance: once
d_gene: .
j_gene: TRBJ1-1
v_gene: TRBV19
len: 15
CDR3nt: TGTGCCAGTAGTATAGAGGCAGCGGGAAGCACTGAAGCTTTCTTT
CDR3aa: CASSIEAAGSTEAFF

abundance: .
d_gene: TRBD1
j_gene: TRBJ2-5
v_gene: TRBV19
len: 16
CDR3nt: TGTGCCAGTAGTTCACCCAGGACAGGGCTACAAGAGACCCAGTACTTC
CDR3aa: CASSSPRTGLQETQYF

abundance: .
d_gene: .
j_gene: TRBJ2-2
v_gene: TRBV5-1
len: 16
CDR3nt: TGCGCCAGCAGCTTGGAGGCCATGGTAGGCACCGGGGAGCTGTTTTTT
CDR3aa: CASSLEAMVGTGELFF

abundance: .
d_gene: TRBD1
j_gene: TRBJ2-2
v_gene: TRBV2
len: 15
CDR3nt: TGTGCCAGCAGCGTTGACAGGGGCTACACCGGGGAGCTGTTTTTT
CDR3aa: CASSVDRGYTGELFF

abundance: .
d_gene: .
j_gene: TRBJ2-1
v_gene: TRBV11-3
len: 15
CDR3nt: TGTGCCAGCAGCTTAGCGGGTCACGAATACAATGAGCAGTTCTTC
CDR3aa: CASSLAGHEYNEQFF

abundance: .
d_gene: .
j_gene: TRBJ2-5
v_gene: TRBV11-3
len: 14
CDR3nt: TGTGCCAGCAGCTTAGTCCGGGCTCAAGAGACCCAGTACTTC
CDR3aa: CASSLVRAQETQYF

abundance: .
d_gene: .
j_gene: TRBJ2-5
v_gene: TRBV3-1/TRBV3-2
len: 14
CDR3nt: TGTGCCAGCAGCCAAGAGAATGTACAAGAGACCCAGTACTTC
CDR3aa: CASSQENVQETQYF

abundance: .
d_gene: TRBD2
j_gene: TRBJ2-7
v_gene: TRBV10-1
len: 16
CDR3nt: TGCGCCAGCAGGGATACTAGCGGGAGGGGAATTTACGAGCAGTACTTC
CDR3aa: CASRDTSGRGIYEQYF

abundance: once
d_gene: .
j_gene: TRBJ2-2
v_gene: TRBV18
len: 15
CDR3nt: TGTGCCAGCTCACGGGGACAAACGAACACCGGGGAGCTGTTTTTT
CDR3aa: CASSRGQTNTGELFF

abundance: .
d_gene: .
j_gene: TRBJ1-2
v_gene: TRBV30
len: 13
CDR3nt: TGTGCCTGGAACCGAGCGACGGCCCAGAGCTACACCTTC
CDR3aa: CAWNRATAQSYTF

abundance: .
d_gene: TRBD1
j_gene: TRBJ2-1
v_gene: TRBV27
len: 20
CDR3nt: TGTGCCAGCAGTTTATCGGGGGACAGCGCTCGTCCTCTCTCCTACAATGAGCAGTTCTTC
CDR3aa: CASSLSGDSARPLSYNEQFF

abundance: .
d_gene: .
j_gene: TRBJ1-4
v_gene: TRBV27
len: 15
CDR3nt: TGTGCCAGCAGTTGGTCGGGGGGAATTAATGAAAAACTGTTTTTT
CDR3aa: CASSWSGGINEKLFF

abundance: .
d_gene: .
j_gene: TRBJ1-1
v_gene: TRBV7-9
len: 12
CDR3nt: TGTGCCAGCAGTATATCAGATACTGAAGCTTTCTTT
CDR3aa: CASSISDTEAFF

abundance: .
d_gene: .
j_gene: TRBJ2-3
v_gene: TRBV6-2/TRBV6-3
len: 14
CDR3nt: TGTGCCAGCAACCCCCGGCGGAGCACAGATACGCAGTATTTT
CDR3aa: CASNPRRSTDTQYF

abundance: .
d_gene: TRBD2
j_gene: TRBJ2-1
v_gene: TRBV11-2
len: 15
CDR3nt: TGTGCCAGCAGCTTAGAGGCGGGAGGCCCCCATGAGCAGTTCTTC
CDR3aa: CASSLEAGGPHEQFF

abundance: .
d_gene: .
j_gene: TRBJ2-2
v_gene: TRBV18
len: 16
CDR3nt: TGTGCCAGCTCACCACCGGGGAGGTCGAACACCGGGGAGCTGTTTTTT
CDR3aa: CASSPPGRSNTGELFF

abundance: .
d_gene: .
j_gene: TRBJ2-2
v_gene: TRBV5-6
len: 17
CDR3nt: TGTGCCAGCAGCTCGCCTTATCCGTCCCCGAACACCGGGGAGCTGTTTTTT
CDR3aa: CASSSPYPSPNTGELFF

abundance: .
d_gene: .
j_gene: TRBJ2-7
v_gene: TRBV20-1
len: 14
CDR3nt: TGCAGTGCTAGTCTACAGGGTTTCTCCTACGAGCAGTACTTC
CDR3aa: CSASLQGFSYEQYF

abundance: .
d_gene: TRBD1
j_gene: TRBJ2-2
v_gene: TRBV7-9
len: 17
CDR3nt: TGTGCCAGCACAAAGGAAAAGGGGACAGGGGACACCGGGGAGCTGTTTTTT
CDR3aa: CASTKEKGTGDTGELFF

abundance: .
d_gene: .
j_gene: TRBJ2-6
v_gene: TRBV2
len: 14
CDR3nt: TGTGCCAGCACGGCAACCCGTGGGGCCAACGTCCTGACTTTC
CDR3aa: CASTATRGANVLTF

abundance: .
d_gene: .
j_gene: TRBJ2-5
v_gene: TRBV15
len: 13
CDR3nt: TGTGCCACCAGTCACACAGGGAGAGAGACCCAGTACTTC
CDR3aa: CATSHTGRETQYF

abundance: few
d_gene: .
j_gene: TRBJ2-7
v_gene: TRBV6-2/TRBV6-3
len: 14
CDR3nt: TGTGCCAGCAGTTACTCGGACAGCTCCTACGAGCAGTACTTC
CDR3aa: CASSYSDSSYEQYF

abundance: few
d_gene: .
j_gene: TRBJ2-7
v_gene: TRBV6-6
len: 13
CDR3nt: TGTGCCAGCAGTCTAGGTCCCCTCGTCGAGCAGTACTTC
CDR3aa: CASSLGPLVEQYF

abundance: .
d_gene: TRBD2
j_gene: TRBJ2-7
v_gene: TRBV5-1
len: 15
CDR3nt: TGCGCCAGCAGCTTCTTAGCGGGAGGCACCTACGAGCAGTACTTC
CDR3aa: CASSFLAGGTYEQYF